A single sample gave rise to the 27 T cell receptor beta chains below, sequenced in a study of blood T cell repertoires in COVID-19. Profiled with immunoSEQ multiplex PCR; TCRdb holds only in-frame clones, not every one. This sample has approximately 120,000 clones, with roughly 76% found just once. Sequenced material: peripheral blood. These receptors originate from a human donor in a cohort sampled during active COVID-19.

This clone was observed a few times. This rearrangement joins TRBV6-5 to TRBJ1-2, with D tentatively TRBD1 (6 bases). The CDR3 runs to 12 residues. Germline lookup yields CDR1 MNHEY and CDR2 SVGAGI. V lost 6 bases and J lost 5, with 10 bases in between. The CDR3 nucleotides read TGTGCCAGCAGCCAACAGGGTTATGGCTACACCTTC. It encodes CASSQQGYGYTF.

Here the CDR3 reads CASSKTGTGFYEQYF. CDR3 DNA sequence: TGCGCCAGCAGCAAGACCGGGACAGGGTTTTACGAGCAGTACTTC. The chain joins TRBV5-1 to TRBJ2-7, with TRBD1 matching 9 bases. This CDR3 is 15 amino acids long. The germline V gene encodes CDR1 SGHRS and CDR2 YFSETQ. J was trimmed by 4 bases and V by 4 bases; bases with no gene match: 9.

This chain joins TRBV7-9 and TRBJ2-1, with TRBD1 matching over 9 bases. Losses at the gene ends were 7 bases for V and 5 bases for J; bases not matched to a gene: 18. Looked up from germline, CDR1 is SEHNR and CDR2 is FQNEAQ (reference sequence). This CDR3 contains 18 residues. CDR3 sequence (DNA): TGTGCCAGCACCCATCAACAAATCCGGGACAGGGTCCACAATGAGCAGTTCTTC. Translation gives CASTHQQIRDRVHNEQFF.

The rearrangement uses TRBV7-2 and TRBJ2-5; no definite D call. This CDR3 is 14 amino acids long. CDR1 and CDR2 (germline): SGHTA, FQGNSA. V shed 2 bases and J shed 5 bases, with 12 bases lying between them. The CDR3 bases are TGTGCCAGCAGCTTAACCCGGAACGGGGAGACCCAGTACTTC. As protein: CASSLTRNGETQYF.

V and J are TRBV6-5 and TRBJ2-7; the D gene is possibly TRBD2 (5 bases). Per germline, CDR1 MNHEY and CDR2 SVGAGI. V lost 6 bases to trimming and J lost 5 bases, with 14 bases between them. The CDR3 consists of 13 residues. The chain's CDR3 is CASSHHRRHEQYF. Here the CDR3 DNA reads TGTGCCAGCAGCCACCACCGGAGGCACGAGCAGTACTTC.

The V call is TRBV6-5, the J call TRBJ2-7, with D possibly matching TRBD1 (6 bases). Germline V gene lookup returns CDR1 MNHEY and CDR2 SVGAGI. V lost 6 bases to trimming and J lost 1 base, with 13 bases between them. The CDR3 length is 14 residues. CDR3 DNA sequence: TGTGCCAGCAGAGCAACGACAGGTTCCTACGAGCAGTACTTC. It yields the protein CASRATTGSYEQYF.

DNA of the CDR3: TGTGCCAGCAGCGTAGATCCCTCCATAGCGAACACCGGGGAGCTGTTTTTT. Translation gives CASSVDPSIANTGELFF. This chain links TRBV9 with TRBJ2-2, with D hard to call. The CDR3 totals 17 residues. V dropped 0 bases and J dropped 0 bases, with 12 bases sitting between them. From germline, CDR1 is SGDLS and CDR2 YYNGEE.

This chain uses TRBV9 with TRBJ1-4; D gene unclear. Trimming shortened V by 0 bases and J by 0 bases, and 6 bases separated the two germline ends. Per the germline V gene, CDR1 is SGDLS and CDR2 is YYNGEE. The CDR3 runs to 15 residues. The CDR3 sequence: CASSVGRATNEKLFF. CDR3 DNA: TGTGCCAGCAGCGTAGGTCGCGCAACTAATGAAAAACTGTTTTTT.

The chain employs TRBV11-3 and TRBJ1-4; 7 bases line up with TRBD1. With 3 bases clipped from V and 3 bases from J, the junction kept 10 bases outside the gene matches. Germline CDR1 and CDR2: SGHNT and YENEEA. CDR3 length: 17 residues. In DNA form, the CDR3 reads TGTGCCAGCAGCTTTAAAGGACAGGCCTTGCCTAATGAAAAACTGTTTTTT. Translated: CASSFKGQALPNEKLFF.

In its sample, this clone was seen once. The V and J genes are TRBV3-1 (or the pseudogene TRBV3-2) and TRBJ1-6; maybe TRBD1 (6 bases). The germline CDR1 and CDR2 sequences are LGHDT and YNNKEL (reference sequence). The CDR3 extends over 16 amino acids. V was trimmed by 0 bases and J by 5 bases, leaving 11 bases between them. Written as DNA, the CDR3 is TGTGCCAGCAGCCAAGATGGGGGGGGCAATAATTCACCCCTCCACTTT. Amino acids: CASSQDGGGNNSPLHF.

This clone is a singleton in its sample. This chain links TRBV6-2 or TRBV6-3 with TRBJ2-5; no definite D call. CDR1 and CDR2 from the germline V gene are MNHEY and SVGEGT. CDR3 length: 12 amino acids. Trimming left V 5 bases short and J 5 bases short, with 9 bases between. The CDR3: CASSRRWETQYF. In DNA, the CDR3 is TGTGCCAGCAGTCGTCGGTGGGAGACCCAGTACTTC.

A few counts support this clone. J is TRBJ2-2 and V is TRBV30; TRBD2 matches 12 bases. The junction had 6 bases not matched to a gene; V was cut back by 0 bases and J by 4 bases. The germline CDR1 and CDR2 sequences are GTSNPN and SVGIG (reference sequence). The CDR3 has 17 amino acids. DNA for the CDR3: TGTGCCTGGAGTGTATCTGGACTAGCGGGATTCACCGGGGAGCTGTTTTTT. Translated: CAWSVSGLAGFTGELFF.

The chain couples TRBV2 to TRBJ2-5; a possible D gene is TRBD1 (5 bases). Germline values: CDR1 SNHLY, CDR2 FYNNEI. The CDR3 sequence is 13 residues long. V dropped 5 bases and J dropped 2 bases, with 9 bases sitting between them. CDR3 sequence: CASSRQRQETQYF. The CDR3 DNA follows: TGTGCCAGCAGTCGACAGAGACAAGAGACCCAGTACTTC.

This sequence joins TRBV9 and TRBJ2-1, with D possibly TRBD2 on 5 matching bases. V gave up 3 bases and J gave up 12 bases, with 16 bases separating them. Germline CDR1 SGDLS, CDR2 YYNGEE. This CDR3 spans 13 amino acids. Here the CDR3 reads CASSERDGLVQFF. CDR3 DNA: TGTGCCAGCAGCGAGAGGGATGGGCTCGTGCAGTTCTTC.

This clone has just one count. In DNA, the CDR3 is TGCGCCAGCAGCTCAACGACTGGGACAGCGAACACTGAAGCTTTCTTT. It yields the protein CASSSTTGTANTEAFF. The chain has TRBV5-1 and TRBJ1-1, with 7 nucleotides matching TRBD1. The CDR3 is 16 amino acids. CDR1 SGHRS and CDR2 YFSETQ come from the germline V gene. The V gene end was trimmed by 3 bases and the J gene end by 1 base; junction bases not matched to a gene: 9. The whole variable domain, remainder taken from reference TRBV5-1 and TRBJ1-1, is KAGVTQTPRYLIKTRGQQVTLSCSPISGHRSVSWYQQTPGQGLQFLFEYFSETQRNKGNFPGRFSGRQFSNSRSEMNVSTLELGDSALYLCASSSTTGTANTEAFFGQGTRLTVV.

This clone was counted many times. The chain recombines TRBV7-2 with TRBJ1-5; the D gene is possibly TRBD1 (6 bases). V was cut by 2 bases and J by 7 bases, with 15 bases left in between. CDR1 SGHTA and CDR2 FQGNSA come from the germline V gene. The CDR3 has 15 residues. Here the CDR3 DNA reads TGTGCCAGCAGCTTAAGGGCAGGGGTGGTCCAGCCCCAGCATTTT. Translated: CASSLRAGVVQPQHF.

This chain uses TRBV2 with TRBJ1-1; D gene unclear. The germline gives CDR1 SNHLY, CDR2 FYNNEI. This CDR3 comprises 14 residues. V lost 2 bases, J lost 5 bases, and 12 bases lay in between. Here the CDR3 reads CASSEPGYWTEAFF. CDR3 sequence (DNA): TGTGCCAGCAGTGAACCGGGGTATTGGACTGAAGCTTTCTTT.

The chain couples TRBV7-3 to TRBJ1-1, with D unclear. This CDR3 has 14 residues. In germline, CDR1 is SGHTA, CDR2 FQGTGA. V shed 2 bases and J shed 4 bases, with 11 bases lying between them. CDR3 nucleotides: TGTGCCAGCAGCTTACACGGGGTGGGCACTGAAGCTTTCTTT. This gives the protein CASSLHGVGTEAFF.

The chain couples TRBV5-1 to TRBJ2-1; 7 bases match TRBD1. Germline values: CDR1 SGHRS, CDR2 YFSETQ. This CDR3 comprises 13 residues. The V and J ends lost 0 bases and 10 bases, in that order; junction bases with no gene match: 4. CDR3 DNA sequence: TGCGCCAGCAGCTTGGACAGGGGCGACGAGCAGTTCTTC. Translating it yields CASSLDRGDEQFF.

This clone was detected a few times. V is TRBV29-1 and J is TRBJ1-1; 7 nucleotides align to TRBD1. The CDR3 extends over 11 amino acids. Per the germline V gene, CDR1 is SQVTM and CDR2 is ANQGSEA. V lost 7 bases, J lost 11 bases, and 10 bases stayed unmatched. The CDR3 protein is CSAAEGAPAFF. The CDR3 DNA reads TGCAGCGCCGCCGAGGGGGCGCCCGCTTTCTTT.

V gene TRBV6-2 or TRBV6-3 combines with J gene TRBJ1-2, with TRBD1 matching over 10 bases. V trimming: 4 bases; J trimming: 2 bases; junction bases outside the gene matches: 4. The germline V gene has CDR1 MNHEY and CDR2 SVGEGT. The CDR3 is 15 amino acids. The CDR3 DNA reads as TGTGCCAGCAGTTCGGGACAGGGGAGAAACTATGGCTACACCTTC. This codes for CASSSGQGRNYGYTF.

This chain connects TRBV7-8 to TRBJ2-7, with a weak D call TRBD2 (5 bases). V was pared by 1 base and J by 6 bases, with 10 bases between. CDR1 SGHVS and CDR2 FQNEAQ come from the germline V gene. There are 13 residues in the CDR3. CDR3 amino acids: CASSLGGRSEQYF. In nucleotides, the CDR3 is TGTGCCAGCAGCTTAGGAGGGAGAAGCGAGCAGTACTTC.

The chain links TRBV14 to TRBJ1-1; 11 nucleotides agree with TRBD1. The CDR3 length is 15 residues. Germline CDR1 SGHDN, CDR2 FVKESK. V shed 4 bases, J shed 4 bases, and the junction held 5 bases outside the gene matches. This chain's CDR3 is CASSRTGGGGTEAFF. The CDR3 DNA is TGTGCCAGCAGCCGGACAGGGGGCGGGGGCACTGAAGCTTTCTTT.

This rearrangement joins TRBV5-1 to TRBJ2-7; 7 positions agree with TRBD1. This CDR3 comprises 14 residues. V gave up 5 bases and J gave up 6 bases; unmatched junction bases: 11. The V gene's germline CDR1 is SGHRS and CDR2 YFSETQ. Written as DNA, the CDR3 is TGCGCCAGCAGGAAGGACAGGACCTTTGGCGAGCAGTACTTC. Translated: CASRKDRTFGEQYF.

The genes are TRBV5-1 and TRBJ2-7, with 8 bases aligning to TRBD1. This CDR3 region has 15 residues. Per the germline V gene, CDR1 is SGHRS and CDR2 is YFSETQ. With 2 bases clipped from V and 6 bases from J, the junction kept 10 bases outside the gene matches. The CDR3 sequence is CASSLYQGAITEQYF. CDR3 nucleotide sequence: TGCGCCAGCAGCTTATACCAGGGGGCGATCACCGAGCAGTACTTC.

This clone has more than one count but fewer than ten. The chain carries TRBV19 and TRBJ2-2, with 12 bases lining up with TRBD2. This CDR3 contains 17 residues. With 1 base clipped from V and 5 bases from J, the junction kept 5 bases outside the gene matches. In germline, CDR1 is LNHDA, CDR2 SQIVND (reference sequence). The CDR3 region is CASSIGTSGTTTGELFF. In DNA form, the CDR3 reads TGTGCCAGTAGTATAGGGACTAGCGGGACAACGACCGGGGAGCTGTTTTTT.

This clone came up a few times. The rearrangement joins TRBV12-5 to TRBJ1-1; TRBD1 agrees at 9 bases. Unmatched junction bases numbered 7, after V lost 6 bases and J lost 5 bases. This CDR3 is 14 amino acids long. Looked up from germline, CDR1 is LGHNT and CDR2 is FRNRAP. The DNA of the CDR3 is TGTGCTAGTGGCCCGGGACAGGGAGGGACTGAAGCTTTCTTT. Translation gives CASGPGQGGTEAFF.